This TCR beta chain stems from a study of T cells in Graves' hyperthyroidism and ophthalmopathy. Study-wide results and caveats: Before onset, ophthalmopathy was predicted by the model a median around 6.2 months earlier.

Newly diagnosed patients aged 18 to 65 had hyperthyroidism of under 2 months' duration. Together with thyroid ultrasound, orbital computed tomography, serum thyroxine and TRAb, clinical symptoms were used for diagnoses. Trimming pared 2 bases from V and 4 bases from J, leaving 12 bases between. Germline V gene sequence: CDR1 PRHDT, CDR2 FYEKMQ (reference sequence). The CDR3 length is 15 residues. Regions amplified from RNA transcripts were the TCR beta CDR3 regions. An initial round of RT-PCR targeting the TCR CDR3 relied on the HTBI primer set. TCRdb re-called the multiplex PCR reads through MiXCR, storing one row per CDR3 protein. The sample has some 560,000 distinct CDR3 sequences, 14% seen once. On this clonotype: No antigen is known for it.

The V call is TRBV13, the J call TRBJ1-3, with D hard to call. The receptor comes from a woman aged 40 to 50 with Graves' hyperthyroidism. What was sequenced was blood. The CDR3 loop is CASSLKAGAGNTIYF. The CDR3 coding sequence is TGTGCCAGCAGCTTAAAGGCAGGAGCCGGAAACACCATATATTTT.